The sequence of this T cell receptor beta chain was determined in a study of monozygotic twins with inflammatory bowel disease (dated by TCRdb to the late 2010s). In the study overall: In total, approximately 28 monozygotic twin pairs made up the full study: 19 Danish pairs, all IBD-discordant, plus nine German pairs, of which four were IBD-concordant and five were IBD-discordant. Each individual had, on average, about 151 000 unique TCRalpha sequences and 181 000 unique TCRbeta sequences available for analysis. Within discordant pairs, disease-associated traits were sought mainly by comparing IBD patients with their genetically identical healthy co-twins.

On the study overall, not on this receptor specifically: Because patients received different immunosuppressive treatments, the repertoires may have picked up extra background noise and variability between individuals. No single strong signal or clonotype linked to IBD turned up in the results, so the idea that one exists was not supported. Concordant and discordant twins showed no difference in repertoire similarity, possibly because of limited statistical power. Compared with healthy twins, IBD patients shared fewer clonotypes with other individuals, and the difference was most pronounced in patients with signs of disease activity. IBD patients had lower TCRbeta repertoire diversity, measured by the inverse Simpson index, than their healthy co-twins. The analysis was unable to tell apart different T cell subtypes.

A 2.5 ml peripheral blood sample was drawn into PAXgene tubes per donor and stored at -80°C. Without any T cell sorting, total RNA was extracted from whole blood using the PAXgene blood miRNA kit on an automated QIAcube. Deep TCRalpha and TCRbeta repertoire profiling with unique molecular barcoding was performed on peripheral blood of monozygotic twin pairs concordant or discordant for inflammatory bowel disease. Smoking habits were recorded for all twin pairs, with individuals classified as current, former or never smokers. The method behind the library was 5' RACE. The input for every TCR library was around 4,000 ng of total RNA. cDNA was synthesized with SMARTScribe reverse transcriptase in eight separate reactions per sample. During cDNA synthesis, template switching introduced unique molecular identifiers that contained a 6-nucleotide sample barcode. TCRalpha and TCRbeta cDNA was amplified in two nested PCRs of about 16 and 10 cycles, and bead purification was carried out after each PCR. Before amplification, the cDNA was both treated with uracil DNA-glycosylase and purified with the QIAquick PCR purification kit. The second PCR added Illumina TruSeq-compatible adapters along with sample-specific barcodes. TapeStation and Qubit were used to check library quality and concentration, and about 5.2 ng of each library went into the pool. Sequencing of the pooled libraries was done on an Illumina HiSeq2500 single-index Rapid Run using custom sequencing primers and 2 x 100 bp reads. The authors' pipeline ran thus. PCR and sequencing errors were corrected by UMI-based consensus assembly using MiGEC version 1.2.6. MiXCR version 2.1.1 was used for V(D)J alignment, clonotype assembly and CDR3 extraction. Normalisation of gene usage, clonotype sharing and MAIT/NKT TCR abundance was achieved by analysing the top 1000, 10 000 and 20 000 clonotypes per sample. After downsampling to 27 000 UMIs, diversity was calculated as the inverse Simpson index using the vegan R package. Paired Mann-Whitney U tests were applied to discordant twin pairs, with Benjamini-Hochberg correction for multiple testing. TCRdb reprocessed the raw reads; every CDR3 protein sequence is a single record, and DNA is not supplied. The authors' filters were not applied to this entry. The record for this sample contains fewer than 550,000 distinct CDR3 sequences. The ten most abundant clones make up around 2.3% of the sample.

Taken from cysteine to phenylalanine, the CDR3 has 14 residues. No DNA is recorded. Based on the germline V gene, the CDR1 and CDR2 sequences are MNHEY and SVGAGI. Concerning this clonotype itself: Its antigen specificity is not known.

The receptor chain draws on TRBV6-5 and TRBJ1-1. The TCR sequence derives from a human donor with ulcerative colitis or Crohn's disease, or a healthy co-twin of an affected twin (not recorded which). The sequencing input was blood. This receptor has the CDR3 CASSYSRDDTEAFF.